The clone carrying this TCR beta chain was observed a few times. Its antigen is currently unknown. Germline CDR1 reads SGHDN; CDR2 reads FVKESK. This CDR3 has 19 amino acids. Deletions cut 4 bases from V and 3 bases from J, with 24 bases between. The entry originates in a study of cytomegalovirus exposure and HLA in healthy donors. General study points: Later analysis suggested most CMV-associated TCR beta chains were HLA-restricted.

Amplification used 60 Vbeta primers and 13 Jbeta primers. Sequencing used immunoSEQ multiplex PCR; TCRdb keeps in-frame clones, though not all of them. The sample lists 210,000 or so clones; around 80% were seen once. The clonotype comes from a man between 18 and 35 years old in good health and CMV-seronegative. Input material: PBMCs. The chain has TRBV14 and TRBJ1-4, with D unclear. DNA of the CDR3: TGTGCCAGCAGCCCAGTTTCCGCCCGGGTCGGAGGAGCTAATGAAAAACTGTTTTTT. This codes for CASSPVSARVGGANEKLFF.